Following are 14 T cell receptor beta chains from one sample sequenced in a study of blood T cells in healthy people across ages. The second PCR ran roughly 7 to 12 cycles with a sample-barcoded 5' primer and J-beta primers. TCRdb redid the calling of the 5' RACE reads with MiXCR, one entry per CDR3 protein. The sample contains about 580,000 distinct CDR3 sequences, around half of which appear only once. Sequenced material: blood. The receptors come from an elderly man in good health.

At least ten counts were recorded for this clonotype. This chain connects TRBV6-6 to TRBJ2-1; TRBD2 matches 14 bases. This CDR3 region has 16 residues. After removal of 6 bases from V and 9 bases from J, the junction contained 10 bases not matched to a gene. Germline CDR1 and CDR2: MNHNY and SVGAGI (reference sequence). CDR3 residues: CASSLTGGLAGGEQFF. In DNA, the CDR3 is TGTGCCAGCAGCCTCACGGGTGGACTAGCGGGGGGTGAGCAGTTCTTC.

There are many counts of this clonotype. The rearrangement links TRBV6-5 to TRBJ2-5; no firm D call. V was shortened by 4 bases and J by 5 bases, with 17 bases between the two germline ends. The germline V gene has CDR1 MNHEY and CDR2 SVGAGI. The CDR3 loop spans 15 amino acids. CDR3 bases: TGTGCCAGCAGTTTAACGGGTGCACCCAGGGAGACCCAGTACTTC. Its protein product is CASSLTGAPRETQYF.

The chain combines TRBV7-9 with TRBJ1-2, with a tentative D call TRBD1 (5 bases). This CDR3 contains 13 residues. Germline V gene data show CDR1 as SEHNR and CDR2 as FQNEAQ (reference sequence). V lost 5 bases and J 11 bases, leaving 18 bases between the germline ends. CDR3 DNA: TGTGCCAGCAGCGTAGAGGGGTTTCGGGATTACACCTTC. Its protein is CASSVEGFRDYTF.

The chain has TRBV3-1 and TRBJ2-1, with TRBD2 matching over 7 bases. Trimming cost V 6 bases and J 7 bases; bases outside gene matches: 6. The CDR3 contains 13 residues. Germline values: CDR1 LGHDT, CDR2 YNNKEL (reference sequence). CDR3 coding DNA: TGTGCCAGCAGGGACGCGGGGGTGAATGAGCAGTTCTTC. It translates to CASRDAGVNEQFF.

This sequence joins TRBV3-1 and TRBJ1-2, with D unresolved. V shed 4 bases and J shed 8 bases, with 8 bases lying between them. The CDR3 is made up of 11 amino acids. CDR1 LGHDT and CDR2 YNNKEL come from the germline V gene (reference sequence). The CDR3 is CASSPAGGYTF. DNA for the CDR3: TGTGCCAGCAGCCCGGCCGGAGGCTACACCTTC. The whole variable domain, filled in from reference TRBV3-1 and TRBJ1-2, reads DTAVSQTPKYLVTQMGNDKSIKCEQNLGHDTMYWYKQDSKKFLKIMFSYNNKELIINETVPNRFSPKSPDKAHLNLHINSLELGDSAVYFCASSPAGGYTFGSGTRLTVV.

In its sample, this clonotype was seen a few times. The J gene is TRBJ2-5, the V gene TRBV28; D gene ambiguous. The J call may be wrong; the DNA end is better matched by TRBJ2-7. Germline V gene lookup returns CDR1 MDHEN and CDR2 SYDVKM. The CDR3 is made up of 12 amino acids. CDR3 residues: CASSSLIHEQYF. As DNA, the CDR3 is TGTGCCAGCAGTTCCCTTATTCACGAGCAGTACTTC.

The chain uses TRBV2 and TRBJ1-1; no reliable D call. Germline V lookup: CDR1 SNHLY, CDR2 FYNNEI. This CDR3 has 15 residues. Trimming shortened V by 2 bases and J by 3 bases, and 13 bases separated the two germline ends. The CDR3 loop is CASSEIAGLDTEAFF. The CDR3 nucleotides are TGTGCCAGCAGTGAAATTGCAGGACTGGACACTGAAGCTTTCTTT.

The sample holds many counts of this clonotype. This chain's CDR3 is CSVRTGLTDTQYF. The CDR3 DNA reads TGCAGCGTCCGGACAGGGCTGACAGATACGCAGTATTTT. The chain employs TRBV29-1 and TRBJ2-3, with 8 bases that match TRBD1. The germline gives CDR1 SQVTM, CDR2 ANQGSEA. This CDR3 has 13 residues. Trimming took 6 bases from V and 3 from J; bases not matched to a gene: 5.

The rearrangement links TRBV28 to TRBJ2-7; D not resolved. V was trimmed by 7 bases and J by 3 bases, leaving 10 bases between them. Looked up from germline, CDR1 is MDHEN and CDR2 is SYDVKM. The length of the CDR3 is 12 residues. CDR3 in DNA: TGTGCCAGCACTGCCTGGGACTACGAGCAGTACTTC. Translating gives CASTAWDYEQYF.

The CDR3 DNA reads as TGTGCCAGCAGTACCTACAGGTCCTACGAAGGGCAGTACTTC. Translation: CASSTYRSYEGQYF. The gene calls are TRBV6-5 and TRBJ2-5, with a weak D call TRBD1 (5 bases). This CDR3 comprises 14 residues. The germline V and J ends were trimmed by 5 bases and 11 bases, with 21 bases remaining between them. Germline assignment: CDR1 MNHEY and CDR2 SVGAGI.

The chain joins TRBV18 to TRBJ1-1; TRBD1 matches at 7 bases. With V trimmed by 8 bases and J by 7 bases, 10 bases remained unmatched. The CDR3 is 13 residues long. Germline V lookup: CDR1 KGHSH, CDR2 LQKENI. CDR3 sequence: CASHIGGGGEAFF. In DNA form, the CDR3 reads TGTGCCAGCCACATTGGAGGGGGCGGTGAAGCTTTCTTT.

V is TRBV20-1 and J is TRBJ1-1; D perhaps matches TRBD1 (5 bases). V lost 0 bases, J lost 4 bases, and 12 bases lay in between. The CDR3 runs to 14 residues. CDR1 and CDR2 from the germline V gene are DFQATT and SNEGSKA (reference sequence). The CDR3 region is CSARDGALGTEAFF. CDR3 DNA: TGCAGTGCTAGAGACGGGGCGCTTGGCACTGAAGCTTTCTTT.

V gene TRBV29-1 combines with J gene TRBJ1-2; D might be TRBD1 (5 bases). Between the trimmed V and J ends, which lost 2 bases and 2 bases, there was a span of 12 bases. Germline CDR1 and CDR2: SQVTM and ANQGSEA. CDR3 length: 14 amino acids. The CDR3 DNA reads TGCAGCGTTGAACCGGGGCCCTCAAACTATGGCTACACCTTC. As protein: CSVEPGPSNYGYTF.

About this clonotype itself: Compared with germline, one end of the junction differs, possibly owing to a read error. The CDR3 coding sequence is TGTGCCAGCAGTTACCCGGGCCCTAGCGCAGATGCGCAGTATTTT. Translating it yields CASSYPGPSADAQYF. This chain uses TRBV6-2 or TRBV6-3 with TRBJ2-3, with D tentatively TRBD2 (6 bases). The CDR3 runs to 15 residues. Looked up from germline, CDR1 is MNHEY and CDR2 is SVGEGT.